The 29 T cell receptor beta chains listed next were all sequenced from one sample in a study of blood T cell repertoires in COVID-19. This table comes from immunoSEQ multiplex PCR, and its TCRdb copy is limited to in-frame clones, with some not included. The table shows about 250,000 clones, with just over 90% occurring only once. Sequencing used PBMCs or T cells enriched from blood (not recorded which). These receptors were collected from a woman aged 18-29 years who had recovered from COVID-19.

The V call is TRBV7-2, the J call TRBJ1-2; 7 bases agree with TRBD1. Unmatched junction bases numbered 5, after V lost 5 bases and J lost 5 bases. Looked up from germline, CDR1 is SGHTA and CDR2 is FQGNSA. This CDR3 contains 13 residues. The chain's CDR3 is CASSPTGTYGYTF. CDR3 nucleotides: TGTGCCAGCAGCCCGACAGGGACGTATGGCTACACCTTC.

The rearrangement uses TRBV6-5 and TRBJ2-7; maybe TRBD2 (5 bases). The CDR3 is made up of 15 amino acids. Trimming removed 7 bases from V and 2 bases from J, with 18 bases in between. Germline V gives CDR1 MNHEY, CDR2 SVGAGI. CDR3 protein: CASTWRASSPYEQYF. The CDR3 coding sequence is TGTGCCAGCACCTGGCGGGCCTCCAGTCCCTACGAGCAGTACTTC.

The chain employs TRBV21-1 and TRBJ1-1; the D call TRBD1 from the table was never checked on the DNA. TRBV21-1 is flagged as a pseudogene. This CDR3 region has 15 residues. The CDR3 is CASSPRTGSRAEAFF. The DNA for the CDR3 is TGTGCCAGCAGCCCCAGGACAGGGAGCAGAGCTGAAGCTTTCTTT.

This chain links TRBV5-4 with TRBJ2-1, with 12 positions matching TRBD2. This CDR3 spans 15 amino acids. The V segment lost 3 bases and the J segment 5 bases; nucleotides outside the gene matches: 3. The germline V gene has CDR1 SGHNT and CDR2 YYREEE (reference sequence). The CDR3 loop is CASSYGLAGNNEQFF. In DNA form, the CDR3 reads TGTGCCAGCAGCTACGGACTAGCGGGAAACAATGAGCAGTTCTTC.

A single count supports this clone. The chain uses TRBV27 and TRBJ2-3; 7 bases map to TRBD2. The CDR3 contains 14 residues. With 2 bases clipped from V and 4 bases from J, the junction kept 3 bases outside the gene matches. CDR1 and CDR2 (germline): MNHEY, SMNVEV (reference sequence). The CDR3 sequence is CASSLGLDSDTQYF. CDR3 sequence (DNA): TGTGCCAGCAGTTTAGGACTAGACTCAGATACGCAGTATTTT.

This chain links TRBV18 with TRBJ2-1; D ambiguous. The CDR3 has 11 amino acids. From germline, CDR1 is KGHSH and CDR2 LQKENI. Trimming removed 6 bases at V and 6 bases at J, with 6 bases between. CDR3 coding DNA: TGTGCCAGCTCTCAAATCAATGAGCAGTTCTTC. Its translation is CASSQINEQFF.

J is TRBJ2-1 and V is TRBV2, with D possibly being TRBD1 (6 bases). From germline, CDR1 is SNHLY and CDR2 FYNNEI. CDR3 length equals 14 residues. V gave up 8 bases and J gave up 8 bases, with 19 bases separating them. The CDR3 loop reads CASALQGPGDEQFF. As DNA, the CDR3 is TGTGCCAGCGCGTTGCAGGGGCCTGGGGATGAGCAGTTCTTC. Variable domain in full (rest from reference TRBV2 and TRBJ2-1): EPEVTQTPSHQVTQMGQEVILRCVPISNHLYFYWYRQILGQKVEFLVSFYNNEISEKSEIFDDQFSVERPDGSNFTLKIRSTKLEDSAMYFCASALQGPGDEQFFGPGTRLTVL.

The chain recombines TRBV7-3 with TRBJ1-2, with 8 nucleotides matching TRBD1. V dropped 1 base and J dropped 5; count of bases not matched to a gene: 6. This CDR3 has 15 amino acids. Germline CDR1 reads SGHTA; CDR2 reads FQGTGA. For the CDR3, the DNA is TGTGCCAGCAGCTTAAGTGGGGACAGGTTTTATGGCTACACCTTC. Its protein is CASSLSGDRFYGYTF.

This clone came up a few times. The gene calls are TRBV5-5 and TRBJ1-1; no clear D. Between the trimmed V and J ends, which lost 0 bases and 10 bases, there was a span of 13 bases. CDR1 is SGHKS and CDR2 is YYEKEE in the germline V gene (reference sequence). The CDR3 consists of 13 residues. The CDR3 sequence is CASSLALLGPAFF. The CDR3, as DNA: TGTGCCAGCAGCTTGGCCCTACTAGGTCCAGCTTTCTTT.

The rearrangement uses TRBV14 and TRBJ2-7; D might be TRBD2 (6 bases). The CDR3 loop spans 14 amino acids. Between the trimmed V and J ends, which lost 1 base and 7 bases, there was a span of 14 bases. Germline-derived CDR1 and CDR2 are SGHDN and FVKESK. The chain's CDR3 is CASSQVEGIREQYF. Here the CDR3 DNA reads TGTGCCAGCAGCCAAGTGGAGGGTATCAGGGAGCAGTACTTC. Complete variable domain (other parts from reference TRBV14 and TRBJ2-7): EAGVTQFPSHSVIEKGQTVTLRCDPISGHDNLYWYRRVMGKEIKFLLHFVKESKQDESGMPNNRFLAERTGGTYSTLKVQPAELEDSGVYFCASSQVEGIREQYFGPGTRLTVT.

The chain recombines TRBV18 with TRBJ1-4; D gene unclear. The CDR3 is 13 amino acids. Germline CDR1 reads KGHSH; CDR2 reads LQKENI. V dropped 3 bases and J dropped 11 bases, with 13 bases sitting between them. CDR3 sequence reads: CASSPGELQKLFF. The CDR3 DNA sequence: TGTGCCAGCTCACCTGGGGAGCTTCAGAAACTGTTTTTT.

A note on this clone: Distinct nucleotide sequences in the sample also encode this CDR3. CDR3 sequence reads: CASSLVQGSTDTQYF. DNA of the CDR3: TGCGCCAGCAGCTTGGTTCAGGGCAGCACAGATACGCAGTATTTT. The chain links TRBV5-1 to TRBJ2-3, with D perhaps matching TRBD1 (5 bases). CDR3 length equals 15 residues. The germline CDR1 and CDR2 sequences are SGHRS and YFSETQ. Trimming pared 0 bases from V and 0 bases from J, leaving 8 bases between. Drawing the rest from reference TRBV5-1 and TRBJ2-3, the complete variable domain is KAGVTQTPRYLIKTRGQQVTLSCSPISGHRSVSWYQQTPGQGLQFLFEYFSETQRNKGNFPGRFSGRQFSNSRSEMNVSTLELGDSALYLCASSLVQGSTDTQYFGPGTRLTVL.

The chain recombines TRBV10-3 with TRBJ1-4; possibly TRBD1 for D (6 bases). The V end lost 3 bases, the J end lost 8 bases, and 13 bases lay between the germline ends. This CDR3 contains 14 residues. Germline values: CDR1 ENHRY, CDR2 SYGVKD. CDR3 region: CAISEGGGYEKLFF. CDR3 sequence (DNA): TGTGCCATCAGTGAAGGGGGGGGCTACGAAAAACTGTTTTTT.

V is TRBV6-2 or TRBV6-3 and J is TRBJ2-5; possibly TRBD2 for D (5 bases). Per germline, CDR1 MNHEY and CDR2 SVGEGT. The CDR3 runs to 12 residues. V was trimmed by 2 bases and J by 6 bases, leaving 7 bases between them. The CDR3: CASSYGGQTQYF. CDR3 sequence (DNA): TGTGCCAGCAGTTACGGCGGGCAGACCCAGTACTTC.

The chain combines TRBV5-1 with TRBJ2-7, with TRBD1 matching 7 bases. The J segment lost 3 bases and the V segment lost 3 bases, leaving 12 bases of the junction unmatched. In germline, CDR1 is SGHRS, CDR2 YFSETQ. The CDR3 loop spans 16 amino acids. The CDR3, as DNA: TGCGCCAGCAGCTCCCACAGGGGACCCACACTCTACGAGCAGTACTTC. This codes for CASSSHRGPTLYEQYF.

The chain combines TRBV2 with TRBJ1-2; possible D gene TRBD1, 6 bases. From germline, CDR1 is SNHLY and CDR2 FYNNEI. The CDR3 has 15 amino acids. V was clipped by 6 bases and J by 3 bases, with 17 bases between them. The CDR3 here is CASRHAGARDYGYTF. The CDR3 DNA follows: TGTGCCAGCAGGCACGCGGGGGCACGGGACTATGGCTACACCTTC.

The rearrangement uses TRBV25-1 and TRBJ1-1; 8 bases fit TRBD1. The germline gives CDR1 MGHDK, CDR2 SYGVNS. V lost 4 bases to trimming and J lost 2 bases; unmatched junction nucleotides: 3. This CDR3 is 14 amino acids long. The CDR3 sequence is CASSVDRGNTEAFF. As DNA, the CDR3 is TGTGCCAGCAGTGTAGACAGGGGTAACACTGAAGCTTTCTTT.

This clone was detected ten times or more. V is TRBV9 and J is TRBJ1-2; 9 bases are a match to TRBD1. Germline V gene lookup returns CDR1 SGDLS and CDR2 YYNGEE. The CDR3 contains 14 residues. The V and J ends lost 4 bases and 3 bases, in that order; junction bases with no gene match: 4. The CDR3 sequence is CASSIRTGDYGYTF. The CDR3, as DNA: TGTGCCAGCAGCATCCGGACAGGGGACTATGGCTACACCTTC.

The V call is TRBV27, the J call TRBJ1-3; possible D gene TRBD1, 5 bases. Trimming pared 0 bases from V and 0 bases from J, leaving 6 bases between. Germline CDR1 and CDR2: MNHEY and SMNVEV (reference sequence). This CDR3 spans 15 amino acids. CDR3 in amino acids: CASSLSGGSGNTIYF. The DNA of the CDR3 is TGTGCCAGCAGTTTATCGGGGGGCTCTGGAAACACCATATATTTT.

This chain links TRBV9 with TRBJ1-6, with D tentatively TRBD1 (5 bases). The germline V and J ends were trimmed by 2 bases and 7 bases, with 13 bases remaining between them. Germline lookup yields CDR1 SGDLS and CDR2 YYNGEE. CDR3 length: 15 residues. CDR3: CASSVGRPGNSPLHF. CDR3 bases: TGTGCCAGCAGCGTCGGAAGGCCAGGGAATTCACCCCTCCACTTT.

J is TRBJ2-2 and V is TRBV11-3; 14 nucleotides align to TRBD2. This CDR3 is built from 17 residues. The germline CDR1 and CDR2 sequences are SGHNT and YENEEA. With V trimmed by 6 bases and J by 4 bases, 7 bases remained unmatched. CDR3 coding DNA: TGTGCCAGCAGGTCCGGGACTAGCGGGGGAGGCACCGGGGAGCTGTTTTTT. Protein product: CASRSGTSGGGTGELFF. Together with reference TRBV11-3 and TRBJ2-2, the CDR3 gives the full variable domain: EAGVVQSPRYKIIEKKQPVAFWCNPISGHNTLYWYLQNLGQGPELLIRYENEEAVDDSQLPKDRFSAERLKGVDSTLKIQPAELGDSAVYLCASRSGTSGGGTGELFFGEGSRLTVL.

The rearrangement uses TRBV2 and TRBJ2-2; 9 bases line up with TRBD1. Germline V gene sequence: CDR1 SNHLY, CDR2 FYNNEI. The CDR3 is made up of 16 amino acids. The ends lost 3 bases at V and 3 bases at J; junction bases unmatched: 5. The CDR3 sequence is CASSDSWDRDTGELFF. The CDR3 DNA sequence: TGTGCCAGCAGTGATTCTTGGGACAGGGACACCGGGGAGCTGTTTTTT. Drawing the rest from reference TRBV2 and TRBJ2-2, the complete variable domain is EPEVTQTPSHQVTQMGQEVILRCVPISNHLYFYWYRQILGQKVEFLVSFYNNEISEKSEIFDDQFSVERPDGSNFTLKIRSTKLEDSAMYFCASSDSWDRDTGELFFGEGSRLTVL.

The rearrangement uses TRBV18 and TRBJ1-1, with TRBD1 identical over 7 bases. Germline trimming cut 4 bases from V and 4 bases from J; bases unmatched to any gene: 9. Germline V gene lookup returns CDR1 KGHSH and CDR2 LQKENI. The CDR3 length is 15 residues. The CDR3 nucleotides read TGTGCCAGCTCACTTCTTACAGGGGTAGGCACTGAAGCTTTCTTT. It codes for CASSLLTGVGTEAFF.

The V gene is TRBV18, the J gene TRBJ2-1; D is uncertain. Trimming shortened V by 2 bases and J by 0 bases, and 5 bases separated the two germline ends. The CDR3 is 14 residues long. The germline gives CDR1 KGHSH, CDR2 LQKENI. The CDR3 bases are TGTGCCAGCTCACCAATATCCTCCTACAATGAGCAGTTCTTC. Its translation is CASSPISSYNEQFF.

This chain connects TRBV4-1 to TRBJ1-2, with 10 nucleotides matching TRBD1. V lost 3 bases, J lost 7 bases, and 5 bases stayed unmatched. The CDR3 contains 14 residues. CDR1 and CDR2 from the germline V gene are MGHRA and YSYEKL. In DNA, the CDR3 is TGCGCCAGCAGCCACAACGACAGGGGGCCTGGCTACACCTTC. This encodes CASSHNDRGPGYTF.

Here the CDR3 DNA reads TGCGCCAGCAGCCGGCCCCGTACAGGGGGTTCCTACAATGAGCAGTTCTTC. Amino acids: CASSRPRTGGSYNEQFF. The chain carries TRBV5-1 and TRBJ2-1; TRBD1 aligns across 8 bases. The CDR3 consists of 17 residues. Trimming cost V 4 bases and J 1 base; bases outside gene matches: 10. From germline, CDR1 is SGHRS and CDR2 YFSETQ.

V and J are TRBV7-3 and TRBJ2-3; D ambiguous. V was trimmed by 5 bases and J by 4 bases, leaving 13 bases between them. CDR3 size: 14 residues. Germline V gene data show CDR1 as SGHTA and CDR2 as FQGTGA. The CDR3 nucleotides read TGTGCCAGCAGCCCCAGCGTTAGATCAGATACGCAGTATTTT. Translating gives CASSPSVRSDTQYF.

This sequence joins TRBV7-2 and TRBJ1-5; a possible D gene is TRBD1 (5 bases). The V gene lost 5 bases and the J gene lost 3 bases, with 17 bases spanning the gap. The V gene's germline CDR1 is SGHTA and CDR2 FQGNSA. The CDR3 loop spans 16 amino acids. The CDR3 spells CASSPYGQLNNQPQHF. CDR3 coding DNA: TGTGCCAGCAGCCCGTACGGACAATTGAACAATCAGCCCCAGCATTTT.

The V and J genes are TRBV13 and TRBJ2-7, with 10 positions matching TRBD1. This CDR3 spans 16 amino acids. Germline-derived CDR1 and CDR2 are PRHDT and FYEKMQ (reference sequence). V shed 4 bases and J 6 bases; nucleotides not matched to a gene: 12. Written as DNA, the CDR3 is TGTGCCAGCAGCTACAGGGACCGGGACAGGGGCCGCGAGCAGTACTTC. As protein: CASSYRDRDRGREQYF.